Described below is a single TCR beta chain sequence and its context. CDR1 and CDR2 from the germline V gene are SGDLS and YYNGEE. Trimming stripped 0 bases from V and 7 bases from J, with 13 bases between. The CDR3 runs to 15 residues. Ages ranged from about 18 to 100 years, with residence in around 24 US areas. Researchers sorted participants into cohorts using their self-reported clinical history. This sample was included in a study of blood T cell repertoires in COVID-19. Study-wide context: PBMCs, B-cell-depleted T cells, or T cells provided the cDNA or gDNA that made up the material.

Repertoires were generated with immunoSEQ multiplex PCR, while TCRdb's copy carries only in-frame clones and drops some. The profile shows about 140,000 clones, about four fifths of them singletons. This rearrangement joins TRBV9 to TRBJ1-4; D remains unclear. The specimen sequenced was PBMCs or T cells enriched from blood (not recorded which). This TCR derives from a woman aged 45-65 years with acute COVID-19. The CDR3 DNA is TGTGCCAGCAGCGTAGGTGGTTTTCCGAGTGAAAAACTGTTTTTT. Translation gives CASSVGGFPSEKLFF.